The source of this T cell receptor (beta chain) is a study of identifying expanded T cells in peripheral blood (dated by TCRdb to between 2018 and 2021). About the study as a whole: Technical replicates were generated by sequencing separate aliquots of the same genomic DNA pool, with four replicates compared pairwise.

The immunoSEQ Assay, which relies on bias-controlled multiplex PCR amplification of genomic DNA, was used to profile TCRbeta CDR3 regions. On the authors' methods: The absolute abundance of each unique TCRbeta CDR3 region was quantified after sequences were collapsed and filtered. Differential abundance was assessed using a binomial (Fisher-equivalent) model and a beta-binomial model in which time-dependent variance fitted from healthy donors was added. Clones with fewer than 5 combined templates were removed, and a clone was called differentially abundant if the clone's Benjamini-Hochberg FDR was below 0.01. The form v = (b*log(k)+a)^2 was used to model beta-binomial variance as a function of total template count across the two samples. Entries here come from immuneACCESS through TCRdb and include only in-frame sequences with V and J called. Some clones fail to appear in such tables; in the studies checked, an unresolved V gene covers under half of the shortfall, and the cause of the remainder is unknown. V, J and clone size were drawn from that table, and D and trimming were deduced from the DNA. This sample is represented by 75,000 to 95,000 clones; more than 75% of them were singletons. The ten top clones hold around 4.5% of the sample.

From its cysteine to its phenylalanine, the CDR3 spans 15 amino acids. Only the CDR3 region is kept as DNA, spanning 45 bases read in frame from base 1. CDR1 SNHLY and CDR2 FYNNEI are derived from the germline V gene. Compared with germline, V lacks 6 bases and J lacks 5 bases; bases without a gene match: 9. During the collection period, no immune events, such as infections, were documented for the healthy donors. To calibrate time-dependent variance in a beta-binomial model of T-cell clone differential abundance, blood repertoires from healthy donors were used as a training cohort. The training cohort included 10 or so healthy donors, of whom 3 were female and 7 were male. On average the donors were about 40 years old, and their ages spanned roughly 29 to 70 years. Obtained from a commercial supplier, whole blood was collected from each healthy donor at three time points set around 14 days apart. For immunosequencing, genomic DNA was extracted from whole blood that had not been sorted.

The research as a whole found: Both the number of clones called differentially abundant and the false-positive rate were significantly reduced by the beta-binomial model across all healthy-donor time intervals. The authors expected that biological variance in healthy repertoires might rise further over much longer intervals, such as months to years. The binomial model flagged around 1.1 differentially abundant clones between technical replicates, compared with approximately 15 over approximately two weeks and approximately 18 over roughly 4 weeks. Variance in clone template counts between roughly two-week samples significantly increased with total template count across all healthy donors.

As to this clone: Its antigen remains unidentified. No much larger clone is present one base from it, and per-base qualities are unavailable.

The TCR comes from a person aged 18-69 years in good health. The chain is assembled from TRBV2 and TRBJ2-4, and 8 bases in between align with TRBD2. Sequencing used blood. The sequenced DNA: TGTGCCAGCAGCCCCCGGGGGGGGCCCGAAAACATTCAGTACTTC. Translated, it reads CASSPRGGPENIQYF. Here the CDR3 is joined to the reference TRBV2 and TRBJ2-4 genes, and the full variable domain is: EPEVTQTPSHQVTQMGQEVILRCVPISNHLYFYWYRQILGQKVEFLVSFYNNEISEKSEIFDDQFSVERPDGSNFTLKIRSTKLEDSAMYFCASSPRGGPENIQYFGAGTRLSVL.